The 5 T cell receptor beta chains in this list originate from one sample, sequenced in a study of OX40 agonist ivuxolimab in advanced cancers. Assay: immunoSEQ multiplex PCR; the TCRdb copy retains only in-frame clones and omits some. The sample shows about 30,000 clones, roughly 90% of them seen only once. The sequencing used CD4+ or CD8+ T cells sorted from blood, collected in a trial of the OX40 agonist ivuxolimab. All receptors derive from an adult with an advanced solid tumor such as melanoma, head and neck, liver or kidney cancer.

The gene calls are TRBV5-6 and TRBJ2-1, with 13 bases fitting TRBD2. The CDR3 contains 15 residues. V lost 1 base, J lost 9 bases, and 4 bases stayed unmatched. In germline, CDR1 is SGHDT, CDR2 YYEEEE. The CDR3 DNA reads TGTGCCAGCAGCTTGACTAGCGGGGGGGCGGGTGAGCAGTTCTTC. Encoded protein: CASSLTSGGAGEQFF.

The chain joins TRBV6-1 to TRBJ1-5; possible D gene TRBD1, 6 bases. CDR3 length: 15 residues. Germline V CDR1 and CDR2: MNHNS, SASEGT. Between the trimmed V and J ends, which lost 3 bases and 6 bases, there was a span of 15 bases. CDR3 amino acids: CASSEYRDGSQPQHF. As DNA, the CDR3 is TGTGCCAGCAGTGAGTACAGGGACGGAAGTCAGCCCCAGCATTTT.

The genes are TRBV4-1 and TRBJ2-1; perhaps TRBD1 as D (5 bases). The V gene's germline CDR1 is MGHRA and CDR2 YSYEKL. This CDR3 region has 18 residues. Trimming took off 4 bases at V and 9 bases at J, with 28 bases between the two ends. Written as DNA, the CDR3 is TGCGCCAGCAGCCCCTCACCGACAGCCCCCGGTTCGAGTGGTGAGCAGTTCTTC. Amino acids: CASSPSPTAPGSSGEQFF.

The rearrangement joins TRBV19 to TRBJ1-2; D is ambiguous. The germline V gene encodes CDR1 LNHDA and CDR2 SQIVND (reference sequence). V was shortened by 8 bases and J by 0 bases, with 10 bases between the two germline ends. The CDR3 sequence is 13 residues long. The CDR3 bases are TGTGCCAGTTCCTCGATCCCTAACTATGGCTACACCTTC. Its protein product is CASSSIPNYGYTF.

This clone was observed a single time. This rearrangement joins TRBV10-3 to TRBJ2-7; weak D call: TRBD1 (6 bases). The germline V gene has CDR1 ENHRY and CDR2 SYGVKD. Trimming took 10 bases from V and 3 from J, leaving 19 bases between them. The CDR3 is made up of 14 amino acids. The CDR3 region is CASRDGGRSYEQYF. The CDR3 nucleotides are TGTGCCAGCAGAGATGGGGGCAGGAGCTACGAGCAGTACTTC.